The 18 T cell receptor beta chains listed next were all sequenced from one sample in a study of cytomegalovirus exposure and HLA in healthy donors. PCR employed 60 Vbeta and 13 Jbeta primers. TCRdb's copy holds only in-frame clones and misses some; the assay was immunoSEQ multiplex PCR. Here the sample spans about 200,000 clones, around four fifths being singletons. Sequenced input: PBMCs. The receptors derive from a man aged 50 to 60 in good health and CMV-seronegative.

This clone was recorded once. The V call is TRBV4-2, the J call TRBJ2-3; 8 bases map to TRBD1. Germline V gives CDR1 LGHNA, CDR2 YNFKEQ. Unmatched junction bases numbered 9, after V lost 4 bases and J lost 3 bases. The CDR3 is 16 residues long. Here the CDR3 DNA reads TGTGCCAGCAGCCCTCCAGGGGGCGCAGGGACAGATACGCAGTATTTT. Encoded protein: CASSPPGGAGTDTQYF.

The chain is built from TRBV29-1 and TRBJ1-4; D ambiguous. The CDR3 runs to 11 residues. CDR1 and CDR2 from the germline V gene are SQVTM and ANQGSEA. V lost 4 bases to trimming and J lost 8 bases, with 8 bases between them. The DNA of the CDR3 is TGCAGCGTTGTGGGCGGGGAAAAACTGTTTTTT. It translates to CSVVGGEKLFF.

The chain links TRBV27 to TRBJ1-1; possibly TRBD1 for D (5 bases). There are 13 residues in the CDR3. V gave up 5 bases and J gave up 7 bases, with 14 bases separating them. CDR1 is MNHEY, CDR2 SMNVEV, per germline (reference sequence). CDR3 loop: CASSLGRGNEAFF. The CDR3 nucleotides read TGTGCCAGCAGTCTAGGTCGGGGGAATGAAGCTTTCTTT.

This clone has more than one count but fewer than ten. V is TRBV27 and J is TRBJ1-1, with a possible D match to TRBD1 (5 bases). The CDR3 consists of 13 residues. The V end was cut by 6 bases, the J end by 10 bases, with 18 bases between. The germline V gene encodes CDR1 MNHEY and CDR2 SMNVEV (reference sequence). Here the CDR3 DNA reads TGTGCCAGCAGCCTAAGGGGCCTCCCGGGAGCTTTCTTT. Translated, it gives CASSLRGLPGAFF.

Only a few counts were recorded for this clone. The DNA for the CDR3 is TGTGCCAGCAGTGCTTCCAGCGGGAGTTCCCACAATGAGCAGTTCTTC. It is translated as CASSASSGSSHNEQFF. The rearrangement joins TRBV2 to TRBJ2-1, with TRBD2 identical over 8 bases. V was clipped by 4 bases and J by 5 bases; unmatched bases: 10. Germline V gene data show CDR1 as SNHLY and CDR2 as FYNNEI. This CDR3 comprises 16 residues.

The chain has TRBV9 and TRBJ1-3; D is possibly TRBD1 (5 bases). Germline lookup yields CDR1 SGDLS and CDR2 YYNGEE. Trimming stripped 4 bases from V and 4 bases from J, with 15 bases between. The CDR3 extends over 15 amino acids. CDR3 residues: CASSSGGVRGNTIYF. In nucleotides, the CDR3 is TGTGCCAGCAGCTCGGGGGGAGTACGAGGAAACACCATATATTTT.

J is TRBJ2-2 and V is TRBV2; D possibly corresponds to TRBD1 (6 bases). V lost 2 bases and J lost 5, with 12 bases in between. This CDR3 contains 15 residues. Germline assignment: CDR1 SNHLY and CDR2 FYNNEI. The CDR3 DNA reads TGTGCCAGCAGTGAACAGGGGTCGCAAACCGGGGAGCTGTTTTTT. Protein: CASSEQGSQTGELFF.

The chain uses TRBV7-9 and TRBJ2-7; 10 positions match TRBD1. The CDR3 runs 16 residues. In germline, CDR1 is SEHNR, CDR2 FQNEAQ (reference sequence). Trimming removed 0 bases from V and 6 bases from J; junction bases left unmatched: 8. The CDR3: CASSLAGGQGIGEQYF. The CDR3 DNA reads as TGTGCCAGCAGCTTAGCGGGGGGACAGGGGATCGGCGAGCAGTACTTC.

The DNA of the CDR3 is TGTGCCAACCTCGACAGGGTTACGTATCAGCCCCAGCATTTT. This translates into CANLDRVTYQPQHF. The genes are TRBV21-1 and TRBJ1-5; whether TRBD1, the table's D call, matches the DNA was not checked. TRBV21-1 is noted as a pseudogene. This CDR3 region has 14 residues.

V usage is TRBV28 and J usage is TRBJ2-1; no clear D. V dropped 6 bases and J dropped 11 bases, with 14 bases sitting between them. The CDR3 runs 12 residues. Germline V gene data show CDR1 as MDHEN and CDR2 as SYDVKM. The CDR3 DNA reads as TGTGCCAGCAGCTTGGGCCAACCCAAGCAGTTCTTC. It encodes CASSLGQPKQFF.

The chain has TRBV9 and TRBJ1-5; tentatively, D is TRBD1 (6 bases). This CDR3 is built from 14 residues. V was trimmed by 4 bases and J by 7 bases, leaving 15 bases between them. Per the germline V gene, CDR1 is SGDLS and CDR2 is YYNGEE. This CDR3 is CASSSELQGQPQHF. The CDR3 DNA follows: TGTGCCAGCAGCTCCGAGCTACAGGGACAGCCCCAGCATTTT.

This chain links TRBV2 with TRBJ1-2, with D perhaps TRBD1 (6 bases). The CDR3 runs to 13 residues. Per the germline V gene, CDR1 is SNHLY and CDR2 is FYNNEI. V shed 6 bases and J shed 5 bases, with 13 bases lying between them. Here the CDR3 DNA reads TGTGCCAGCAGCCCACGACAGGATTATGGCTACACCTTC. It translates to CASSPRQDYGYTF.

This clone was counted between two and nine times. The J gene is TRBJ2-7, the V gene TRBV2; tentatively, D is TRBD1 (5 bases). The V and J ends lost 3 bases and 4 bases respectively, with 7 bases between them. The CDR3 is made up of 12 amino acids. Germline V lookup: CDR1 SNHLY, CDR2 FYNNEI. The CDR3, as DNA: TGTGCCAGCAGTGAGGCAGGGTACGAGCAGTACTTC. As protein: CASSEAGYEQYF.

This chain uses TRBV9 with TRBJ2-1, with 11 bases that match TRBD1. CDR3 size: 16 residues. Germline V lookup: CDR1 SGDLS, CDR2 YYNGEE. Trimming took 4 bases from V and 12 from J; bases not matched to a gene: 15. The CDR3 DNA is TGTGCCAGCAGCAACCCCGTTGGACAGGGGGCGAGCGGGCAGTTCTTC. Its protein product is CASSNPVGQGASGQFF.

On this clone: A junction boundary mismatches the germline segment, possibly from a read error. This sequence joins TRBV5-1 and TRBJ1-3; D is possibly TRBD1 (5 bases). The germline gives CDR1 SGHRS, CDR2 YFSETQ. The CDR3 runs to 15 residues. DNA for the CDR3: TGTGCCAGCAGCCGCGGGACGTTCTCTGGAAACACCATATATTTT. Protein sequence: CASSRGTFSGNTIYF.

V gene TRBV5-1 combines with J gene TRBJ2-5, with D possibly TRBD1 on 7 matching bases. Germline CDR1 and CDR2: SGHRS and YFSETQ. V was clipped by 1 base and J by 4 bases, with 17 bases between them. The CDR3 consists of 16 residues. In DNA form, the CDR3 reads TGCGCCAGCAGCTTGCCCACAGGGGCCGGGGGAGAGACCCAGTACTTC. Translation: CASSLPTGAGGETQYF.

V is TRBV14 and J is TRBJ2-5, with TRBD1 matching 7 bases. CDR1 and CDR2 from the germline V gene are SGHDN and FVKESK. The V segment lost 1 base and the J segment 5 bases; nucleotides outside the gene matches: 10. The CDR3 runs 16 residues. The CDR3 here is CASSQGRQGKAETQYF. For the CDR3, the DNA is TGTGCCAGCAGCCAAGGTCGACAGGGAAAAGCGGAGACCCAGTACTTC. The variable domain in full, completed from reference TRBV14 and TRBJ2-5, reads EAGVTQFPSHSVIEKGQTVTLRCDPISGHDNLYWYRRVMGKEIKFLLHFVKESKQDESGMPNNRFLAERTGGTYSTLKVQPAELEDSGVYFCASSQGRQGKAETQYFGPGTRLLVL.

This clone was counted only a few times. The genes are TRBV30 and TRBJ1-5; D unresolved. The V gene's germline CDR1 is GTSNPN and CDR2 SVGIG (reference sequence). CDR3 size: 15 residues. V shed 2 bases and J shed 0 bases, with 11 bases lying between them. The DNA for the CDR3 is TGTGCCTGGAGTCGGGAGATTCATAGCAATCAGCCCCAGCATTTT. Protein: CAWSREIHSNQPQHF.